This T cell receptor (beta chain) was found in a study of Graves' ophthalmopathy and Graves' hyperthyroidism (dated by TCRdb to 2017 to 2018). With regard to the full study: Hyperthyroidism was considered stable if no progression to ophthalmopathy occurred within 18 months of follow-up. The study used TCR beta repertoire signatures to distinguish Graves' ophthalmopathy from Graves' hyperthyroidism and to predict progression to ophthalmopathy. In total, around 130 blood samples were TCR-sequenced: approximately 42 ophthalmopathy, some 80 hyperthyroidism and approximately 17 hyperthyroidism-to-ophthalmopathy patients. A discovery set of more than 90 patients (roughly 41 ophthalmopathy, approximately 58 stable hyperthyroidism) was enrolled to explore V-J signatures distinguishing ophthalmopathy from hyperthyroidism. For independent validation, a separate cohort was made up of around 19 hyperthyroidism patients plus 17 patients who later progressed from hyperthyroidism to ophthalmopathy. In roughly 6 hyperthyroidism patients, T-cell repertoires of thyroid tissue and blood were compared. Once sampling was done, hyperthyroidism patients were given methimazole at a starting dose of 30 mg daily, while ophthalmopathy patients were given high-dose intravenous methylprednisolone.

Taken from cysteine to phenylalanine, the CDR3 has 14 residues. Here the CDR3 DNA is all that survives: 42 bases in frame from base 1. Deletion took 8 bases off V and 2 bases off J, with a span of 14 bases between the germline ends. From the germline V gene, CDR1 is ENHRY and CDR2 is SYGVKD. General findings and caveats noted by the study authors: Among expanded thyroid clonotypes with frequency above 0.001, most also showed up in blood, which suggests that blood repertoires may reflect the thyroid immune response. Ophthalmopathy was separated from stable hyperthyroidism by the 13-signature model with around 89% sensitivity and about 81% specificity in cross-validation and with 80%/75% in the test set. In validation, the model predicted ophthalmopathy progression with over 60% sensitivity and approximately 75% specificity; more than ten predicted patients were CT-confirmed with GO in a median of approximately six months. No statistical method was used to predetermine the sample size, and group allocation was not hidden from the investigators.

For repertoire sequencing, TCR beta CDR3 regions were amplified from RNA transcripts. HTBI primers and the Qiagen OneStep RT-PCR kit were used in a first-round RT-PCR, which was followed by a second-round multiplex PCR, size selection and purification. Libraries were sequenced paired-end with 100 bp reads on an Illumina HiSeq2000. The published analysis was carried out like this. SOAPnuke was used for read processing, and reads with adapters, uncalled bases, a mean Phred below 15, or no exact constant-primer or identifier match were discarded. COPE v1.2.5 was used to merge high-quality paired reads. Clonotypes were defined as unique nucleotide sequences and were aligned to IMGT TRB V, D and J references using MiTCR v1.1. The analysis was limited to V-J combinations with a frequency above 0.0001, which together covered 99.2% of repertoires. For each V-J combination, a TCR clonal expansion and chaos score was defined as the ratio of F50 clonal expansion to chaos observed in the TCRdist matrix. Welch's t-statistics and random forest were used to reduce the features to 13 V-J combinations, which were then used as input to a naive Bayes classifier. Thyroid-blood repertoire similarity was quantified with the Morisita-Horn index. In-frame beta chains were kept once TCRdb had trimmed the public reads at Q25 with fastp and called clones with MiXCR. For every CDR3 protein sequence, its rows merge into one entry that carries the most common genes and DNA. TCRdb assigned the V and J calls; the authors' analysis was not used. This sample is represented by about 1.1 million distinct CDR3 sequences; 35% to 45% of them were singletons. The ten largest clonotypes hold more than 9.5% of the sample.

There are many counts of this clonotype. Its antigen specificity is not known. Base qualities are missing; no much larger clone stands one base away. Patients with hyperthyroidism were aged 18 to 65 years, had been newly diagnosed, and had a disease duration of less than 2 months. Patients with other autoimmune diseases, uncontrolled infections, pregnancy or lactation were excluded. Clinical symptoms, serum thyroxine, TRAb, thyroid ultrasound and orbital computed tomography were used for diagnosis. Total RNA was extracted with Trizol reagent and quality-checked on an Agilent 2100 Bioanalyzer. The sequencing sample was made of peripheral blood or thyroid tissue (not recorded which). This TCR was recovered from an adult man with Graves' hyperthyroidism. The sequence links TRBV10-3 to TRBJ2-3; the D segment could be TRBD2, given 6 matching bases. CDR3 sequence: CAIQSGGNTDTQYF. The nucleotides read TGTGCCATCCAGTCGGGCGGGAACACAGATACGCAGTATTTT.